One and the same sample provided the 18 T cell receptor beta chains below, sequenced in a study of cytotoxic CD8 clonotypes in ibrutinib-treated CLL. Sequenced by immunoSEQ multiplex PCR; TCRdb stores in-frame clones only, minus some. The data hold around 27,000 clones, with 60% to 80% observed a single time. The sequenced sample was PBMCs, obtained at disease progression, from a patient treated with ibrutinib. The receptors come from a human donor with chronic lymphocytic leukemia.

This chain links TRBV29-1 with TRBJ2-7; 8 nucleotides line up with TRBD2. Germline V gene data show CDR1 as SQVTM and CDR2 as ANQGSEA. There are 14 residues in the CDR3. Trimming cost V 4 bases and J 0 bases; bases outside gene matches: 5. The CDR3 nucleotides are TGCAGCGTTGGAGATAGCGGGGTCTCCTACGAGCAGTACTTC. Translation gives CSVGDSGVSYEQYF.

The chain carries TRBV6-4 and TRBJ2-2; 10 bases fit TRBD1. Germline trimming cut 4 bases from V and 5 bases from J; bases unmatched to any gene: 1. CDR1 MRHNA and CDR2 SNTAGT come from the germline V gene. The CDR3 contains 14 residues. The CDR3 region has the DNA TGTGCCAGCAGTGTGGACAGGGGGACCGGGGAGCTGTTTTTT. Its translation is CASSVDRGTGELFF.

The rearrangement joins TRBV20-1 to TRBJ1-1; the D is unclear. The germline V gene has CDR1 DFQATT and CDR2 SNEGSKA (reference sequence). This CDR3 is 11 amino acids long. The ends were cut back, 8 bases at V and 3 bases at J, with 10 bases in the middle. DNA for the CDR3: TGCAGTTTCGACGGTGACACTGAAGCTTTCTTT. Its translation: CSFDGDTEAFF.

The chain links TRBV5-4 to TRBJ2-7; a possible D gene is TRBD1 (6 bases). V shed 0 bases and J shed 6 bases, with 7 bases lying between them. Germline V gene lookup returns CDR1 SGHNT and CDR2 YYREEE (reference sequence). The CDR3 contains 12 residues. The CDR3 nucleotides are TGTGCCAGCAGCTTGGGACAGGTCGAGCAGTACTTC. Translated, it gives CASSLGQVEQYF.

The chain combines TRBV6-5 with TRBJ2-7, with TRBD1 identical over 7 bases. Losses at the gene ends were 5 bases for V and 2 bases for J; bases not matched to a gene: 3. The CDR3 covers 13 residues. CDR1 MNHEY and CDR2 SVGAGI come from the germline V gene. In DNA, the CDR3 is TGTGCCAGCAGTCGGGACAGAGCCTACGAGCAGTACTTC. Protein product: CASSRDRAYEQYF.

The V and J genes are TRBV18 and TRBJ1-1; D is unresolved. Germline V gene lookup returns CDR1 KGHSH and CDR2 LQKENI. Between the trimmed V and J ends, which lost 2 bases and 7 bases, there was a span of 11 bases. CDR3 length equals 13 residues. Here the CDR3 DNA reads TGTGCCAGCTCACCAGGAACGGTAGGTGAAGCTTTCTTT. This codes for CASSPGTVGEAFF.

The rearrangement links TRBV4-3 to TRBJ1-2; D remains unclear. V lost 3 bases and J 6 bases, leaving 11 bases between the germline ends. Germline CDR1 and CDR2: LGHNA and YSLEER. The CDR3 is 13 residues long. This CDR3 reads CASSHRDSDGYTF. The DNA of the CDR3 is TGCGCCAGCAGCCATAGGGATAGTGATGGCTACACCTTC.

The chain uses TRBV7-3 and TRBJ2-1; possibly TRBD1 or TRBD2 for D (5 bases each). Deletions cut 2 bases from V and 2 bases from J, with 13 bases between. Per the germline V gene, CDR1 is SGHTA and CDR2 is FQGTGA. This CDR3 has 16 residues. The CDR3 DNA is TGTGCCAGCAGCTTACGTACGGGGCTTCCCTACAATGAGCAGTTCTTC. It codes for CASSLRTGLPYNEQFF.

The rearrangement joins TRBV5-4 to TRBJ1-6, with no clear D. The CDR3 loop spans 16 amino acids. Trimming took 2 bases from V and 0 from J, leaving 9 bases between them. Looked up from germline, CDR1 is SGHNT and CDR2 is YYREEE (reference sequence). The CDR3 sequence: CASSFGRSSYNSPLHF. The CDR3 DNA reads as TGTGCCAGCAGCTTCGGACGGAGCTCCTATAATTCACCCCTCCACTTT.

This chain uses TRBV6-5 with TRBJ1-5; D might be TRBD1 (5 bases). Trimming cost V 6 bases and J 0 bases, with 12 bases left between them. Germline lookup yields CDR1 MNHEY and CDR2 SVGAGI. The CDR3 extends over 15 amino acids. The CDR3 here is CASRPTGRSNQPQHF. The DNA for the CDR3 is TGTGCCAGCAGACCCACGGGGCGTAGCAATCAGCCCCAGCATTTT.

This clone was found a few times. The rearrangement links TRBV4-3 to TRBJ2-6; the match to TRBD2 covers 9 bases. Germline V gene lookup returns CDR1 LGHNA and CDR2 YSLEER. Trimming removed 1 base from V and 4 bases from J; junction bases left unmatched: 5. The CDR3 is made up of 17 amino acids. CDR3 loop: CASSQVAGARGANVLTF. DNA of the CDR3: TGCGCCAGCAGCCAAGTAGCGGGGGCCCGAGGGGCCAACGTCCTGACTTTC.

V and J are TRBV9 and TRBJ2-3, with TRBD2 identical over 9 bases. CDR1 and CDR2 from the germline V gene are SGDLS and YYNGEE. CDR3 size: 15 residues. Trimming cost V 0 bases and J 4 bases; bases outside gene matches: 3. CDR3 in amino acids: CASSVEGGGADTQYF. The CDR3 region has the DNA TGTGCCAGCAGCGTAGAGGGCGGGGGGGCAGATACGCAGTATTTT.

V is TRBV29-1 and J is TRBJ2-7, with D maybe TRBD2 (6 bases). Trimming stripped 6 bases from V and 3 bases from J, with 9 bases between. Per germline, CDR1 SQVTM and CDR2 ANQGSEA. This CDR3 region has 11 residues. The CDR3 loop is CSVGGVYEQYF. The CDR3 DNA sequence: TGCAGCGTCGGGGGTGTCTACGAGCAGTACTTC.

This clone was observed a single time. The chain is built from TRBV5-1 and TRBJ1-2; 8 bases are shared with TRBD1. Germline V CDR1 and CDR2: SGHRS, YFSETQ. The CDR3 sequence is 14 residues long. The trim removed 4 bases at V and 5 bases at J, leaving 7 bases unmatched. The CDR3 sequence: CASSPDRVGYGYTF. The DNA for the CDR3 is TGCGCCAGCAGCCCGGACAGGGTAGGATATGGCTACACCTTC.

The chain recombines TRBV27 with TRBJ1-4; D is undetermined. Germline assignment: CDR1 MNHEY and CDR2 SMNVEV (reference sequence). The CDR3 has 12 amino acids. Trimming removed 5 bases at V and 10 bases at J, with 11 bases between. Here the CDR3 DNA reads TGTGCCAGCAGTCCGTACCCTCTAAAACTGTTTTTT. Residues: CASSPYPLKLFF.

This chain links TRBV4-1 with TRBJ2-3; possible D gene TRBD2, 6 bases. CDR3 size: 15 residues. Germline V CDR1 and CDR2: MGHRA, YSYEKL. V dropped 1 base and J dropped 2 bases, with 10 bases sitting between them. CDR3 sequence reads: CASSQVQGLTDTQYF. CDR3 nucleotides: TGCGCCAGCAGCCAAGTTCAGGGACTCACAGATACGCAGTATTTT.

The DNA for the CDR3 is TGTGCCAGCAGCTTAGCGGGAAGAAGGGGAAACAAGGTTTCGGAAAAACTGTTTTTT. It yields the protein CASSLAGRRGNKVSEKLFF. The chain recombines TRBV7-8 with TRBJ1-4; perhaps TRBD1 as D (5 bases). V was clipped by 0 bases and J by 8 bases, with 25 bases between them. The CDR3 sequence is 19 residues long. CDR1 is SGHVS, CDR2 FQNEAQ, per germline.

The sample holds a few counts of this clone. The CDR3 loop is CSVCDVSTEAFF. CDR3 in DNA: TGCAGCGTGTGTGATGTTAGCACTGAAGCTTTCTTT. V and J are TRBV29-1 and TRBJ1-1, with no clear D. Germline values: CDR1 SQVTM, CDR2 ANQGSEA. The CDR3 spans 12 residues. Trimming cost V 6 bases and J 4 bases, with 12 bases left between them.